The 2 T cell receptor beta chains presented below share a single source sample, sequenced in a study of blood T cells in healthy people across ages. A second PCR, run for roughly 7 to 12 cycles, used a sample-barcoded 5' primer plus a J-beta primer mix. TCRdb ran MiXCR on the 5' RACE reads and lists one entry per CDR3 protein. The sample includes 650,000 to 1,000,000 distinct CDR3 sequences, about 36% of them seen just once. The sequencing input was blood. The receptors were gathered from a man between 18 and 35 years old in good health.

At least ten counts were recorded for this clonotype. CDR3 sequence reads: CASSGTSRVAYGYTF. In DNA, the CDR3 is TGTGCCAGCAGCGGAACATCCAGGGTCGCCTATGGCTACACCTTC. V is TRBV9 and J is TRBJ1-2; TRBD1 might be the D (5 bases). The germline V gene encodes CDR1 SGDLS and CDR2 YYNGEE. Trimming cost V 3 bases and J 4 bases, with 16 bases left between them. This CDR3 comprises 15 residues.

This clonotype occurred a few times. The chain uses TRBV14 and TRBJ2-5; D tentatively fits TRBD1 or TRBD2 (6 bases each). Germline loops: CDR1 SGHDN, CDR2 FVKESK. V was cut by 0 bases and J by 11 bases, with 13 bases left in between. The CDR3 is 13 residues long. The CDR3 sequence: CASSQERRGEQYF. In nucleotides, the CDR3 is TGTGCCAGCAGCCAAGAAAGGAGGGGGGAGCAGTACTTC.